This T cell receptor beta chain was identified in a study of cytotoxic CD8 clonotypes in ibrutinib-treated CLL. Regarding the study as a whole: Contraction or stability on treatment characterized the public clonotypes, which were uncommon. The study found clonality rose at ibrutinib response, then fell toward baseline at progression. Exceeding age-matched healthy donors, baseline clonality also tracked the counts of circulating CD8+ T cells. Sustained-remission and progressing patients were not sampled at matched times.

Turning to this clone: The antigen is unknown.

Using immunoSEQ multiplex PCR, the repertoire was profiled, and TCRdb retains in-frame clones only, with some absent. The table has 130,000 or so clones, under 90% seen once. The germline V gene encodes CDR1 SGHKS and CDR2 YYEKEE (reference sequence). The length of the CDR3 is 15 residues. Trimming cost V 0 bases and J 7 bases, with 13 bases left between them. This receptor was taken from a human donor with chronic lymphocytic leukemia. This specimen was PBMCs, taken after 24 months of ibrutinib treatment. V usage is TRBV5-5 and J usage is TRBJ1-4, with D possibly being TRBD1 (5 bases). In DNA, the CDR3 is TGTGCCAGCAGCTTGGCGGCAGGGAGGGGTGAAAAACTGTTTTTT. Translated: CASSLAAGRGEKLFF.